This T cell receptor (beta chain) was sequenced for a study of blood T cells in healthy people across ages. It was with a sample-barcoded 5' primer and a J-beta primer mix that a second PCR of roughly 7 to 12 cycles was run. Via MiXCR, TCRdb re-called the 5' RACE reads, giving one row per CDR3 protein. Among over 600,000 distinct CDR3 sequences listed, 46% were seen once. CDR1 and CDR2 from the germline V gene are SGHRS and YFSETQ. This CDR3 has 15 amino acids. V lost 2 bases and J lost 2, with 10 bases in between. The sequenced sample consisted of blood. The TCR originated in a man at least 80 years old in good health. V usage is TRBV5-1 and J usage is TRBJ2-2; D remains ambiguous. The CDR3 bases are TGCGCCAGCAGCTTCGATGGGATAAACACCGGGGAGCTGTTTTTT. Amino acid sequence: CASSFDGINTGELFF.